The 19 T cell receptor beta chains in this list originate from one sample, sequenced in a study of regulatory T cells in long-lasting Graves disease. Researchers made TCR beta libraries by using iRepertoire HTBI primers and running Arm-PCR on CDR3 regions. One entry per CDR3 protein, called by TCRdb with MiXCR from the multiplex PCR reads. The repertoire holds 560,000 or so distinct CDR3 sequences, with 16% as singletons. Time point given: newly diagnosed GD, antithyroid drugs for less than 3 months. Scientists built the TCR library using RNA that was extracted from PBMCs. A further study also used this sample, focusing on T cells in Graves' hyperthyroidism and ophthalmopathy.

The sequencing used peripheral blood mononuclear cells (PBMCs), collected at new diagnosis, from a patient treated with antithyroid drugs. These receptors all come from a man younger than 35 with Graves disease.

V and J are TRBV20-1 and TRBJ2-2, with D perhaps given as TRBD1 or TRBD2 (5 bases each). Trimming left V 6 bases short and J 4 bases short, with 18 bases between. Germline values: CDR1 DFQATT, CDR2 SNEGSKA (reference sequence). There are 15 residues in the CDR3. The CDR3 coding sequence is TGCAGTGCCACGAGGGGACGAAGGAGCACCGGGGAGCTGTTTTTT. Translating it yields CSATRGRRSTGELFF.

This clonotype was detected a few times. The chain recombines TRBV3-1 with TRBJ2-7; D might be TRBD2 (7 bases). Germline values: CDR1 LGHDT, CDR2 YNNKEL (reference sequence). The CDR3 has 14 residues. Trimming took off 5 bases at V and 3 bases at J, with 14 bases between the two ends. The CDR3 bases are TGTGCCAGCAGCTCCCCGGGGGGCCGCTACGAGCAGTACTTC. Protein sequence: CASSSPGGRYEQYF.

V gene TRBV20-1 combines with J gene TRBJ2-3; 12 bases align to TRBD2. The J segment lost 2 bases and the V segment lost 0 bases, leaving 9 bases of the junction unmatched. The CDR3 has 18 amino acids. Germline V gene lookup returns CDR1 DFQATT and CDR2 SNEGSKA (reference sequence). The CDR3 reads CSAREKEASGRDTDTQYF. In nucleotides, the CDR3 is TGCAGTGCTAGAGAAAAGGAGGCTAGCGGGAGGGACACAGATACGCAGTATTTT.

In this sample, this clonotype turned up a few times. This chain links TRBV4-1 with TRBJ2-7; 8 bases line up with TRBD2. With V trimmed by 2 bases and J by 0 bases, 3 bases remained unmatched. CDR3 length: 15 amino acids. The germline V gene encodes CDR1 MGHRA and CDR2 YSYEKL. CDR3 DNA: TGCGCCAGCAGCCAACAGCGGGGGAGCTCCTACGAGCAGTACTTC. It specifies CASSQQRGSSYEQYF.

This chain links TRBV5-8 with TRBJ1-3; D may be TRBD1 (5 bases). The V gene's germline CDR1 is SGHTS and CDR2 YDEGEE. The CDR3 consists of 15 residues. V lost 0 bases and J lost 1, with 8 bases in between. The CDR3 coding sequence is TGTGCCAGCAGCTTGGAAGACAGTTCTGGAAACACCATATATTTT. It is translated as CASSLEDSSGNTIYF.

This clonotype was seen many times. The chain carries TRBV18 and TRBJ1-1, with a weak D call TRBD1 (5 bases). From germline, CDR1 is KGHSH and CDR2 LQKENI. V was trimmed by 1 base and J by 5 bases, leaving 14 bases between them. The CDR3 consists of 15 residues. The CDR3 is CASSPRQGGGTEAFF. In nucleotides, the CDR3 is TGTGCCAGCTCACCACGCCAGGGCGGGGGAACTGAAGCTTTCTTT.

This clonotype was counted at least ten times. The V gene is TRBV7-9, the J gene TRBJ1-1, with unresolved D. V was shortened by 2 bases and J by 1 base, with 8 bases between the two germline ends. There are 14 residues in the CDR3. Germline lookup yields CDR1 SEHNR and CDR2 FQNEAQ (reference sequence). DNA for the CDR3: TGTGCCAGCAGCTTATCGTCAGGGAACACTGAAGCTTTCTTT. Its translation is CASSLSSGNTEAFF.

This clonotype was seen repeatedly, ten times or more. The rearrangement links TRBV3-1 to TRBJ1-1; a possible D gene is TRBD1 (6 bases). Germline V gives CDR1 LGHDT, CDR2 YNNKEL (reference sequence). CDR3 length equals 15 residues. Trimming stripped 2 bases from V and 1 base from J, with 11 bases between. This CDR3 is CASSQKQGWNTEAFF. The CDR3 DNA sequence: TGTGCCAGCAGCCAAAAACAGGGTTGGAACACTGAAGCTTTCTTT.

This clonotype was recorded at least ten times. The chain combines TRBV30 with TRBJ1-1; possibly TRBD1 for D (5 bases). This CDR3 spans 11 amino acids. The germline V and J ends were trimmed by 4 bases and 6 bases, with 9 bases remaining between them. Per the germline V gene, CDR1 is GTSNPN and CDR2 is SVGIG (reference sequence). CDR3 sequence reads: CAWNRGAEAFF. The CDR3 DNA reads as TGTGCCTGGAACCGAGGGGCTGAAGCTTTCTTT.

This clonotype appeared a few times. The chain is built from TRBV30 and TRBJ2-2, with 9 bases identical to TRBD1. The V gene's germline CDR1 is GTSNPN and CDR2 SVGIG (reference sequence). The junction had 8 bases not matched to a gene; V was cut back by 4 bases and J by 5 bases. The length of the CDR3 is 15 residues. The CDR3 loop is CAWNGQGLRTGELFF. The CDR3 region has the DNA TGTGCCTGGAATGGACAGGGGCTACGGACCGGGGAGCTGTTTTTT. The variable domain in full, completed from reference TRBV30 and TRBJ2-2, reads SQTIHQWPATLVQPVGSPLSLECTVEGTSNPNLYWYRQAAGRGLQLLFYSVGIGQISSEVPQNLSASRPQDRQFILSSKKLLLSDSGFYLCAWNGQGLRTGELFFGEGSRLTVL.

This clonotype showed up many times. The chain recombines TRBV28 with TRBJ2-7; 9 bases match TRBD1. Germline-derived CDR1 and CDR2 are MDHEN and SYDVKM. J was trimmed by 9 bases and V by 3 bases; bases with no gene match: 9. The CDR3 length is 14 residues. CDR3 protein: CASSFGTGPWGQYF. For the CDR3, the DNA is TGTGCCAGCAGTTTCGGGACAGGGCCGTGGGGGCAGTACTTC. The variable domain in full, completed from reference TRBV28 and TRBJ2-7, reads DVKVTQSSRYLVKRTGEKVFLECVQDMDHENMFWYRQDPGLGLRLIYFSYDVKMKEKGDIPEGYSVSREKKERFSLILESASTNQTSMYLCASSFGTGPWGQYFGPGTRLTVT.

This clonotype was seen more than once but under ten times. This sequence joins TRBV29-1 and TRBJ1-4; 9 bases line up with TRBD1. Germline values: CDR1 SQVTM, CDR2 ANQGSEA. The V and J ends lost 0 bases and 10 bases, in that order; junction bases with no gene match: 6. The CDR3 runs to 14 residues. The DNA for the CDR3 is TGCAGCGTTGAAGAGGGACAGGGTGTCGTAAAACTGTTTTTT. It encodes CSVEEGQGVVKLFF.

A few counts support this clonotype. The chain combines TRBV20-1 with TRBJ2-1; the match to TRBD1 covers 12 bases. The V and J ends lost 3 bases and 0 bases, in that order; junction bases with no gene match: 6. The CDR3 covers 17 residues. CDR1 is DFQATT and CDR2 is SNEGSKA in the germline V gene (reference sequence). In DNA form, the CDR3 reads TGCAGTGCTAGGGGGGGACAGGGGGCCTACTCCTACAATGAGCAGTTCTTC. It is translated as CSARGGQGAYSYNEQFF.

The gene calls are TRBV11-2 and TRBJ1-2, with D unresolved. The CDR3 contains 15 residues. The V end was cut by 6 bases, the J end by 0 bases, with 14 bases between. From germline, CDR1 is SGHAT and CDR2 FQNNGV. The CDR3 DNA reads TGTGCCAGCAGGGGATCGGCTTCAGCTAACTATGGCTACACCTTC. Translation gives CASRGSASANYGYTF.

This chain uses TRBV20-1 with TRBJ1-4; 10 bases agree with TRBD1. The junction had 1 base not matched to a gene; V was cut back by 4 bases and J by 5 bases. CDR3 size: 13 residues. Germline-derived CDR1 and CDR2 are DFQATT and SNEGSKA (reference sequence). CDR3 in amino acids: CSATGQGNEKLFF. The CDR3 DNA follows: TGCAGTGCTACGGGACAGGGGAATGAAAAACTGTTTTTT.

This clonotype has at least ten counts. The V gene is TRBV6-1, the J gene TRBJ2-7, with no clear D. Per the germline V gene, CDR1 is MNHNS and CDR2 is SASEGT. Trimming took off 2 bases at V and 0 bases at J, with 8 bases between the two ends. This CDR3 has 14 residues. CDR3 sequence: CASSELGNSYEQYF. Written as DNA, the CDR3 is TGTGCCAGCAGTGAACTAGGCAACTCCTACGAGCAGTACTTC.

This clonotype came up many times. The genes are TRBV5-1 and TRBJ1-2; D uncertain. V lost 2 bases and J lost 7, with 12 bases in between. CDR1 and CDR2 from the germline V gene are SGHRS and YFSETQ. This CDR3 is built from 13 residues. The CDR3 is CASSLGRVSGYTF. The CDR3 DNA reads TGCGCCAGCAGCTTAGGACGGGTCAGTGGCTACACCTTC.

This clonotype was found many times. This chain uses TRBV6-5 with TRBJ2-3, with 9 bases aligning to TRBD2. Germline values: CDR1 MNHEY, CDR2 SVGAGI. The CDR3 is 15 residues long. The junction had 7 bases not matched to a gene; V was cut back by 4 bases and J by 5 bases. The CDR3 spells CASSLGVAGEDTQYF. The CDR3 region has the DNA TGTGCCAGCAGTTTGGGGGTAGCGGGAGAAGATACGCAGTATTTT.

This clonotype appeared a few times. The chain couples TRBV10-3 to TRBJ2-2; 10 bases fit TRBD1. The CDR3 loop spans 17 amino acids. Germline V CDR1 and CDR2: ENHRY, SYGVKD. With V trimmed by 2 bases and J by 7 bases, 10 bases remained unmatched. The CDR3 loop is CAISETTGTGVVGELFF. The DNA of the CDR3 is TGTGCCATCAGTGAGACTACCGGGACAGGGGTTGTCGGGGAGCTGTTTTTT.